The next 24 T cell receptor beta chains were all read from a single sample in a study of OX40 agonist ivuxolimab in advanced cancers. TCRdb's table, derived via immunoSEQ multiplex PCR, lists solely in-frame clones and lacks some. The sample includes fewer than 80,000 clones, around 84% of them seen just once. Sequencing was performed on CD4+ or CD8+ T cells sorted from blood, taken in a trial of the OX40 agonist ivuxolimab. Receptors were obtained from an adult with an advanced solid tumor such as melanoma, head and neck, liver or kidney cancer.

The chain joins TRBV7-6 to TRBJ2-1, with TRBD1 matching over 8 bases. Germline loops: CDR1 SGHVS, CDR2 FNYEAQ. The V gene end was trimmed by 5 bases and the J gene end by 6 bases; junction bases not matched to a gene: 6. This CDR3 has 14 residues. CDR3 sequence: CASSPSGGGNEQFF. CDR3 bases: TGTGCCAGCAGCCCGTCAGGGGGCGGCAATGAGCAGTTCTTC.

V usage is TRBV5-1 and J usage is TRBJ1-3, with D perhaps TRBD1 (5 bases). Trimming took off 0 bases at V and 0 bases at J, with 7 bases between the two ends. Germline V gene lookup returns CDR1 SGHRS and CDR2 YFSETQ. The CDR3 totals 15 residues. The CDR3 loop reads CASSLVGDSGNTIYF. As DNA, the CDR3 is TGCGCCAGCAGCTTGGTGGGGGACTCTGGAAACACCATATATTTT. Drawing the rest from reference TRBV5-1 and TRBJ1-3, the complete variable domain is KAGVTQTPRYLIKTRGQQVTLSCSPISGHRSVSWYQQTPGQGLQFLFEYFSETQRNKGNFPGRFSGRQFSNSRSEMNVSTLELGDSALYLCASSLVGDSGNTIYFGEGSWLTVV.

The gene calls are TRBV6-5 and TRBJ1-1, with D possibly being TRBD1 (6 bases). The CDR3 runs to 12 residues. V was trimmed by 8 bases and J by 8 bases, leaving 15 bases between them. Germline V gene lookup returns CDR1 MNHEY and CDR2 SVGAGI. DNA for the CDR3: TGTGCCAGCCGAAGCTCCGGGACAGAAGCTTTCTTT. Translated: CASRSSGTEAFF.

Note on this clone: In the same sample, other DNA sequences code for this CDR3. The V call is TRBV5-4, the J call TRBJ1-2, with D uncertain. V was cut by 10 bases and J by 1 base, with 8 bases left in between. The V gene's germline CDR1 is SGHNT and CDR2 YYREEE (reference sequence). This CDR3 is built from 11 residues. CDR3 in amino acids: CAGSHNYGYTF. In DNA form, the CDR3 reads TGTGCCGGCTCTCATAACTATGGCTACACCTTC. Variable domain in full (rest from reference TRBV5-4 and TRBJ1-2): ETGVTQSPTHLIKTRGQQVTLRCSSQSGHNTVSWYQQALGQGPQFIFQYYREEENGRGNFPPRFSGLQFPNYSSELNVNALELDDSALYLCAGSHNYGYTFGSGTRLTVV.

The chain is built from TRBV11-2 and TRBJ2-5; D is possibly TRBD1 or TRBD2 (7 bases each). Deletions cut 4 bases from V and 1 base from J, with 13 bases between. This CDR3 has 15 amino acids. Germline CDR1 is SGHAT and CDR2 is FQNNGV. The chain's CDR3 is CASSSGGGLQETQYF. CDR3 DNA sequence: TGTGCCAGCAGCTCAGGGGGGGGGCTCCAAGAGACCCAGTACTTC.

The chain employs TRBV2 and TRBJ2-5; D ambiguous. The CDR3 spans 13 residues. V dropped 6 bases and J dropped 5 bases, with 13 bases sitting between them. CDR1 and CDR2 (germline): SNHLY, FYNNEI. The CDR3 sequence: CASRSNPSETQYF. The CDR3, as DNA: TGTGCCAGCAGAAGTAACCCATCGGAGACCCAGTACTTC.

V is TRBV5-4 and J is TRBJ1-3; 10 nucleotides align to TRBD1. Germline V gene data show CDR1 as SGHNT and CDR2 as YYREEE (reference sequence). The trim removed 4 bases at V and 5 bases at J, leaving 6 bases unmatched. The CDR3 consists of 15 residues. The CDR3 spells CASSIDRGQRNTIYF. CDR3 in DNA: TGTGCCAGCAGCATTGACAGGGGGCAAAGAAACACCATATATTTT.

V gene TRBV6-1 combines with J gene TRBJ2-3; 8 positions agree with TRBD2. The V and J ends lost 7 bases and 5 bases, in that order; junction bases with no gene match: 11. Germline CDR1 and CDR2: MNHNS and SASEGT. The CDR3 is made up of 15 amino acids. Written as DNA, the CDR3 is TGTGCCAGCACTCCGGGAGGGCCAATCTTAGATACGCAGTATTTT. Translated: CASTPGGPILDTQYF.

V is TRBV6-5 and J is TRBJ1-1; 8 bases match TRBD1. Germline CDR1 is MNHEY and CDR2 is SVGAGI. The trim removed 1 base at V and 10 bases at J, leaving 14 bases unmatched. There are 16 residues in the CDR3. The CDR3 region has the DNA TGTGCCAGCAGTTACTTTACCGGGACAGGAACGGTCGGAGCTTTCTTT. Amino acid sequence: CASSYFTGTGTVGAFF.

The genes are TRBV20-1 and TRBJ2-3, with 7 bases that match TRBD2. The V segment lost 5 bases and the J segment 5 bases; nucleotides outside the gene matches: 1. Germline V gives CDR1 DFQATT, CDR2 SNEGSKA (reference sequence). This CDR3 spans 11 amino acids. CDR3: CSAAGEDTQYF. In DNA, the CDR3 is TGCAGTGCTGCGGGGGAAGATACGCAGTATTTT.

Here the CDR3 reads CSAGRTGKTDEQYF. The DNA for the CDR3 is TGCAGCGCGGGACGGACAGGGAAAACCGACGAGCAGTACTTC. The chain employs TRBV29-1 and TRBJ2-7, with TRBD1 identical over 8 bases. Germline trimming cut 7 bases from V and 5 bases from J; bases unmatched to any gene: 13. This CDR3 is built from 14 residues. Germline V CDR1 and CDR2: SQVTM, ANQGSEA.

Worth noting for this clone: The junction departs from the called germline gene at one end, perhaps through a read error. The chain couples TRBV6-1 to TRBJ1-1; D not certain. Germline V gene lookup returns CDR1 MNHNS and CDR2 SASEGT. This CDR3 contains 13 residues. The CDR3 protein is CASSDPGYGRLIF. In DNA form, the CDR3 reads TGTGCCAGCAGTGATCCCGGGTATGGTCGATTGATCTTT.

The J gene is TRBJ1-4, the V gene TRBV5-4; D gene ambiguous. This CDR3 spans 13 amino acids. Trimming took off 4 bases at V and 8 bases at J, with 12 bases between the two ends. In germline, CDR1 is SGHNT, CDR2 YYREEE (reference sequence). CDR3 in DNA: TGTGCCAGCAGCGTAGAAAGGGTGGAAAAACTGTTTTTT. It specifies CASSVERVEKLFF.

The genes are TRBV5-1 and TRBJ2-4, with 11 bases that match TRBD1. The V gene's germline CDR1 is SGHRS and CDR2 YFSETQ. With V trimmed by 1 base and J by 4 bases, 10 bases remained unmatched. This CDR3 contains 18 residues. CDR3 residues: CASSLLPGQGAPKNIQYF. CDR3 nucleotides: TGCGCCAGCAGCTTGCTCCCTGGACAGGGGGCTCCAAAAAACATTCAGTACTTC.

The V and J genes are TRBV7-9 and TRBJ1-1; tentatively, D is TRBD1 (5 bases). The germline V gene encodes CDR1 SEHNR and CDR2 FQNEAQ (reference sequence). V gave up 10 bases and J gave up 0 bases, with 18 bases separating them. The CDR3 is 15 amino acids. The CDR3 here is CAIQGQGGLNTEAFF. As DNA, the CDR3 is TGTGCCATCCAGGGTCAAGGAGGACTGAACACTGAAGCTTTCTTT.

The chain employs TRBV27 and TRBJ1-6; 7 bases line up with TRBD1. The CDR3 spans 17 residues. Germline CDR1 and CDR2: MNHEY and SMNVEV (reference sequence). Trimming took 6 bases from V and 0 from J; bases not matched to a gene: 8. The CDR3 reads CASRGAGGDSYNSPLHF. The DNA for the CDR3 is TGTGCCAGCAGAGGGGCAGGGGGAGACTCCTATAATTCACCCCTCCACTTT.

This rearrangement joins TRBV6-5 to TRBJ2-7, with 7 bases fitting TRBD2. V shed 1 base and J 4 bases; nucleotides not matched to a gene: 1. The CDR3 spans 13 residues. Germline V CDR1 and CDR2: MNHEY, SVGAGI. CDR3 amino acids: CASSYLGGYEQYF. The CDR3 bases are TGTGCCAGCAGTTACTTGGGAGGGTACGAGCAGTACTTC.

This rearrangement joins TRBV4-1 to TRBJ1-1, with 8 bases aligning to TRBD1. In germline, CDR1 is MGHRA, CDR2 YSYEKL. The CDR3 spans 16 residues. J gave up 1 base and V 4 bases, and 8 bases lay outside the gene matches. The CDR3 DNA reads as TGCGCCAGCAGCCGCCCCGGGACAGGAAGGAACACTGAAGCTTTCTTT. Translation: CASSRPGTGRNTEAFF.

This clone was seen once. The gene calls are TRBV28 and TRBJ2-2; D gene unclear. CDR1 is MDHEN, CDR2 SYDVKM, per germline. Deletions cut 6 bases from V and 7 bases from J, with 9 bases between. The CDR3 sequence is 12 residues long. The CDR3 is CASSLAGGELFF. The DNA for the CDR3 is TGTGCCAGCAGCTTAGCAGGCGGGGAGCTGTTTTTT.

This clone was observed once. CDR3 sequence: CASSLGTGGSTDTQYF. CDR3 coding DNA: TGTGCCAGCAGCTTAGGGACAGGGGGTAGCACAGATACGCAGTATTTT. V usage is TRBV11-2 and J usage is TRBJ2-3; TRBD1 aligns across 10 bases. Trimming took 1 base from V and 0 from J; bases not matched to a gene: 1. The CDR3 covers 16 residues. The germline V gene has CDR1 SGHAT and CDR2 FQNNGV.

The gene calls are TRBV5-1 and TRBJ2-3; tentatively, D is TRBD1 (5 bases). Trimming pared 4 bases from V and 0 bases from J, leaving 9 bases between. The germline gives CDR1 SGHRS, CDR2 YFSETQ. This CDR3 has 14 amino acids. The CDR3 is CASSGDSSTDTQYF. CDR3 DNA sequence: TGCGCCAGCAGCGGTGACAGTAGCACAGATACGCAGTATTTT.

The chain links TRBV6-5 to TRBJ1-3, with 8 bases identical to TRBD1. There are 16 residues in the CDR3. The V gene end was trimmed by 0 bases and the J gene end by 7 bases; junction bases not matched to a gene: 8. The germline V gene has CDR1 MNHEY and CDR2 SVGAGI. CDR3: CASSYSGQGASNTIYF. CDR3 coding DNA: TGTGCCAGCAGTTACTCGGGTCAGGGGGCTTCGAACACCATATATTTT.

This clone appeared a single time. The rearrangement uses TRBV11-3 and TRBJ2-3; D may match TRBD1 or TRBD2 (5 bases each). Trimming pared 4 bases from V and 2 bases from J, leaving 16 bases between. Germline assignment: CDR1 SGHNT and CDR2 YENEEA. CDR3 length: 16 amino acids. CDR3 amino acids: CASSSGTFLDTDTQYF. CDR3 nucleotide sequence: TGTGCCAGCAGCTCGGGGACCTTTCTGGACACAGATACGCAGTATTTT.

The count of this clone is one. The sample contains more than one DNA sequence encoding this CDR3. This sequence joins TRBV28 and TRBJ2-7, with 10 bases aligning to TRBD1. The V and J ends lost 5 bases and 2 bases, in that order; junction bases with no gene match: 6. The CDR3 contains 15 residues. Germline lookup yields CDR1 MDHEN and CDR2 SYDVKM. The CDR3 region is CASSPPGQGTYEQYF. The CDR3 coding sequence is TGTGCCAGCAGTCCACCGGGACAGGGGACCTACGAGCAGTACTTC.